A single sample is the source of the 12 T cell receptor beta chains below, sequenced in a study of blood T cell repertoires in COVID-19. Repertoires were generated with immunoSEQ multiplex PCR, while TCRdb's copy carries only in-frame clones and drops some. This sample has around 150,000 clones, with 79% found just once. Sequencing used peripheral blood. These receptors were collected from a man aged 45 to 65 with active or convalescent COVID-19.

The chain employs TRBV27 and TRBJ2-7; 7 bases match TRBD2. Germline lookup yields CDR1 MNHEY and CDR2 SMNVEV (reference sequence). The J segment lost 3 bases and the V segment lost 0 bases, leaving 5 bases of the junction unmatched. This CDR3 is built from 15 residues. The CDR3: CASSLSAGRVYEQYF. The CDR3 DNA reads TGTGCCAGCAGTTTATCGGCAGGGAGGGTCTACGAGCAGTACTTC.

This clone was counted only a few times. The V gene is TRBV9, the J gene TRBJ1-3, with TRBD1 as a possible D gene (6 bases). The CDR3 consists of 16 residues. Looked up from germline, CDR1 is SGDLS and CDR2 is YYNGEE. The V and J ends lost 4 bases and 4 bases respectively, with 18 bases between them. DNA of the CDR3: TGTGCCAGCAGCCCCTCGAGAGGGGGATCCGGAAACACCATATATTTT. It codes for CASSPSRGGSGNTIYF.

The chain couples TRBV30 to TRBJ2-7; D might be TRBD2 (5 bases). Germline V lookup: CDR1 GTSNPN, CDR2 SVGIG (reference sequence). The CDR3 totals 13 residues. Trimming took 4 bases from V and 3 from J, leaving 13 bases between them. CDR3 residues: CAWNRGPRYEQYF. The CDR3 DNA sequence: TGTGCCTGGAATCGGGGTCCCCGCTACGAGCAGTACTTC.

This clone has just one count. The genes are TRBV19 and TRBJ2-6; 8 positions match TRBD1. The CDR3 loop spans 15 amino acids. CDR1 LNHDA and CDR2 SQIVND come from the germline V gene (reference sequence). The trim removed 4 bases at V and 2 bases at J, leaving 1 base unmatched. In DNA form, the CDR3 reads TGTGCCAGTAGTAGCAGGGGGCCTGGGGCCAACGTCCTGACTTTC. This codes for CASSSRGPGANVLTF.

The rearrangement uses TRBV19 and TRBJ2-2; 10 nucleotides agree with TRBD1. This CDR3 is built from 17 residues. V shed 0 bases, J shed 5 bases, and the junction held 6 bases outside the gene matches. Germline V gene data show CDR1 as LNHDA and CDR2 as SQIVND (reference sequence). Written as DNA, the CDR3 is TGTGCCAGTAGTATAGATCACGGGACAGGGGAAACCGGGGAGCTGTTTTTT. Amino acids: CASSIDHGTGETGELFF.

The chain uses TRBV3-1 (or the pseudogene TRBV3-2) and TRBJ1-1, with D possibly being TRBD1 (6 bases). The length of the CDR3 is 17 residues. Per germline, CDR1 LGHDT and CDR2 YNNKEL (reference sequence). Trimming removed 0 bases at V and 2 bases at J, with 16 bases between. CDR3 DNA sequence: TGTGCCAGCAGCCAAGATCAGGGTGGACAGCCCAACACTGAAGCTTTCTTT. It encodes CASSQDQGGQPNTEAFF.

The table lists this clone with a count of one. The chain uses TRBV7-9 and TRBJ2-7; TRBD1 is a possible D gene (6 bases). CDR1 is SEHNR, CDR2 FQNEAQ, per germline (reference sequence). The CDR3 extends over 15 amino acids. Trimming stripped 4 bases from V and 1 base from J, with 14 bases between. In nucleotides, the CDR3 is TGTGCCAGCAGCTACACAGGGTTTGGGTCCTACGAGCAGTACTTC. This gives the protein CASSYTGFGSYEQYF.

The rearrangement links TRBV4-1 to TRBJ2-6; 7 nucleotides line up with TRBD1. Germline V CDR1 and CDR2: MGHRA, YSYEKL. The length of the CDR3 is 17 residues. The trim removed 4 bases at V and 0 bases at J, leaving 6 bases unmatched. CDR3 sequence reads: CASSPRQGSSGANVLTF. The CDR3 nucleotides read TGCGCCAGCAGCCCCCGACAGGGATCCTCTGGGGCCAACGTCCTGACTTTC.

The V and J genes are TRBV2 and TRBJ2-7; TRBD2 matches at 15 bases. V was pared by 4 bases and J by 9 bases, with 4 bases of the junction left unmatched. The CDR3 spans 14 residues. CDR1 and CDR2 from the germline V gene are SNHLY and FYNNEI. The CDR3 here is CASSGTSGGVWQYF. CDR3 sequence (DNA): TGTGCCAGCAGTGGGACTAGCGGGGGGGTTTGGCAGTACTTC.

The genes are TRBV4-1 and TRBJ2-1; 8 bases are shared with TRBD2. This CDR3 comprises 16 residues. Germline lookup yields CDR1 MGHRA and CDR2 YSYEKL. V gave up 1 base and J gave up 8 bases; unmatched junction bases: 10. CDR3 residues: CASSQGAAGGSHEQFF. The CDR3 DNA follows: TGCGCCAGCAGCCAAGGCGCGGCGGGAGGCTCCCATGAGCAGTTCTTC.

This chain links TRBV20-1 with TRBJ2-7; TRBD1 is a possible D gene (6 bases). CDR3 length equals 11 residues. Germline V gene lookup returns CDR1 DFQATT and CDR2 SNEGSKA (reference sequence). V lost 3 bases, J lost 4 bases, and 7 bases lay in between. The CDR3 nucleotides are TGCAGTGCTAGCGACAGGTACGAGCAGTACTTC. Translation gives CSASDRYEQYF.

The chain employs TRBV11-1 and TRBJ1-2, with D perhaps matching TRBD1 (5 bases). Germline CDR1 SGHAT, CDR2 FQDESV (reference sequence). V gave up 0 bases and J gave up 3 bases, with 11 bases separating them. This CDR3 has 15 residues. CDR3 region: CASSLAGGEDYGYTF. In DNA form, the CDR3 reads TGTGCCAGCAGCTTAGCGGGGGGAGAGGACTATGGCTACACCTTC.